This entry concerns a single T cell receptor beta chain. The CDR3 is made up of 14 amino acids. The germline V gene encodes CDR1 SGHTA and CDR2 FQGNSA. The J segment lost 7 bases and the V segment lost 6 bases, leaving 7 bases of the junction unmatched. This specimen belongs to a study of OX40 agonist ivuxolimab in advanced cancers. Profiling relied on immunoSEQ multiplex PCR, and the TCRdb table lists in-frame clones only, not all of them. This sample has approximately 65,000 clones, with roughly 85% found just once. The sample consisted of CD4+ or CD8+ T cells sorted from blood, taken in a trial of the OX40 agonist ivuxolimab. This TCR derives from an adult with an advanced solid tumor such as melanoma, head and neck, liver or kidney cancer. This chain joins TRBV7-2 and TRBJ1-4; 8 nucleotides line up with TRBD1. The CDR3 DNA sequence: TGTGCCAGCAGTGGTCAGGGGGCAGGTGAAAAACTGTTTTTT. Protein: CASSGQGAGEKLFF. The entire variable domain, with the rest obtained from reference TRBV7-2 and TRBJ1-4, is as follows: GAGVSQSPSNKVTEKGKDVELRCDPISGHTALYWYRQSLGQGLEFLIYFQGNSAPDKSGLPSDRFSAERTGGSVSTLTIQRTQQEDSAVYLCASSGQGAGEKLFFGSGTQLSVL.